The 22 T cell receptor beta chains given below trace back to one sample, sequenced in a study of cytomegalovirus exposure and HLA in healthy donors. 13 Jbeta primers and 60 Vbeta primers were used for the PCR. The repertoire was sequenced with immunoSEQ multiplex PCR; TCRdb's copy has only in-frame clones and lacks some. Here the sample spans approximately 120,000 clones, roughly four fifths being singletons. Sequencing used PBMCs. The receptors here all came from a man younger than 30 in good health and CMV-seronegative.

The chain links TRBV27 to TRBJ1-1; 7 bases are a match to TRBD1. Germline CDR1 reads MNHEY; CDR2 reads SMNVEV (reference sequence). There are 16 residues in the CDR3. After removal of 2 bases from V and 6 bases from J, the junction contained 12 bases not matched to a gene. In DNA form, the CDR3 reads TGTGCCAGCAGTTTAATTAGGTCCGAGGGGGCGGCTGAAGCTTTCTTT. Residues: CASSLIRSEGAAEAFF.

This clone came up a few times. The V gene is TRBV25-1, the J gene TRBJ2-3; D is uncertain. Trimming left V 3 bases short and J 1 base short, with 8 bases between. Per germline, CDR1 MGHDK and CDR2 SYGVNS. The CDR3 is 14 amino acids. The CDR3: CASSDPHGTDTQYF. The CDR3 bases are TGTGCCAGCAGTGACCCACACGGCACAGATACGCAGTATTTT. The variable domain in full, with the rest retrieved from reference TRBV25-1 and TRBJ2-3, is EADIYQTPRYLVIGTGKKITLECSQTMGHDKMYWYQQDPGMELHLIHYSYGVNSTEKGDLSSESTVSRIRTEHFPLTLESARPSHTSQYLCASSDPHGTDTQYFGPGTRLTVL.

The rearrangement joins TRBV5-6 to TRBJ1-4, with 7 bases aligning to TRBD1. Germline CDR1 and CDR2: SGHDT and YYEEEE. V shed 4 bases and J 8 bases; nucleotides not matched to a gene: 11. The CDR3 runs 15 residues. CDR3 sequence (DNA): TGTGCCAGCAGCGCTGACAGGGCAAGGCACGAAAAACTGTTTTTT. This codes for CASSADRARHEKLFF.

The genes are TRBV25-1 and TRBJ2-5; 8 bases align to TRBD1. Germline CDR1 MGHDK, CDR2 SYGVNS. J was trimmed by 1 base and V by 3 bases; bases with no gene match: 1. The CDR3 runs 14 residues. CDR3 nucleotides: TGTGCCAGCAGTGAGCAGGGGGCCCAAGAGACCCAGTACTTC. Translating gives CASSEQGAQETQYF.

Points on this clone: Germline is not matched at one junction end, which may reflect a read error. The V gene is TRBV5-1, the J gene TRBJ2-7; D assignment may be TRBD1 or TRBD2 (5 bases each). This CDR3 has 16 amino acids. Germline assignment: CDR1 SGHRS and CDR2 YFSETQ. The CDR3 spells CASSLGERRPTYEQYF. Written as DNA, the CDR3 is TGTGCCAGCAGCTTGGGGGAGCGCCGACCCACCTACGAGCAGTACTTC.

The chain is built from TRBV5-6 and TRBJ2-7, with 16 bases aligning to TRBD2. The CDR3 contains 15 residues. The germline gives CDR1 SGHDT, CDR2 YYEEEE. V shed 3 bases and J 4 bases; nucleotides not matched to a gene: 1. The CDR3 loop is CASSWGLAGGYEQYF. Here the CDR3 DNA reads TGTGCCAGCAGCTGGGGACTAGCGGGGGGGTACGAGCAGTACTTC.

V and J are TRBV7-9 and TRBJ1-3, with D possibly matching TRBD1 (5 bases). The CDR3 contains 14 residues. Germline CDR1 and CDR2: SEHNR and FQNEAQ (reference sequence). Trimming left V 6 bases short and J 2 bases short, with 11 bases between. The CDR3 here is CASRQGSTGNTIYF. The CDR3 nucleotides are TGTGCCAGCAGGCAGGGTTCGACTGGAAACACCATATATTTT.

The chain links TRBV6-5 to TRBJ2-5; TRBD2 matches at 8 bases. Germline V lookup: CDR1 MNHEY, CDR2 SVGAGI. V dropped 4 bases and J dropped 2; count of bases not matched to a gene: 6. The CDR3 is 15 amino acids. The CDR3 bases are TGTGCCAGCAGTTCCCCGGGACTAGGGCAAGAGACCCAGTACTTC. Translating gives CASSSPGLGQETQYF.

This clone is a singleton in its sample. J is TRBJ1-4 and V is TRBV7-9, with D unresolved. Trimming cost V 6 bases and J 3 bases, with 11 bases left between them. The CDR3 loop spans 14 amino acids. CDR1 SEHNR and CDR2 FQNEAQ come from the germline V gene (reference sequence). The CDR3 coding sequence is TGTGCCAGCAGTCAGACTTTCTCTAATGAAAAACTGTTTTTT. It is translated as CASSQTFSNEKLFF. Combining the CDR3 with reference TRBV7-9 and TRBJ1-4 gives the whole variable domain DTGVSQNPRHKITKRGQNVTFRCDPISEHNRLYWYRQTLGQGPEFLTYFQNEAQLEKSRLLSDRFSAERPKGSFSTLEIQRTEQGDSAMYLCASSQTFSNEKLFFGSGTQLSVL.

The chain is built from TRBV5-1 and TRBJ1-2; D is unresolved. Germline CDR1 and CDR2: SGHRS and YFSETQ. The ends were cut back, 1 base at V and 7 bases at J, with 11 bases in the middle. The CDR3 is made up of 13 amino acids. In DNA form, the CDR3 reads TGCGCCAGCAGCTTGAGGTCCCACAGTGGCTACACCTTC. Its protein is CASSLRSHSGYTF.

This clone was found a few times. The genes are TRBV7-2 and TRBJ1-4; D possibly corresponds to TRBD1 (5 bases). The germline CDR1 and CDR2 sequences are SGHTA and FQGNSA. Trimming stripped 0 bases from V and 0 bases from J, with 14 bases between. The CDR3 is 18 amino acids. Written as DNA, the CDR3 is TGTGCCAGCAGCTTAGCGGGAAGGGGCCGAGCAACTAATGAAAAACTGTTTTTT. Its translation is CASSLAGRGRATNEKLFF.

The chain employs TRBV2 and TRBJ1-4; no clear D. Germline CDR1 is SNHLY and CDR2 is FYNNEI. The CDR3 covers 16 residues. Trimming took off 6 bases at V and 5 bases at J, with 19 bases between the two ends. CDR3 DNA sequence: TGTGCCAGCAGCCCCAGGAGGGTGATCGAAAATGAAAAACTGTTTTTT. Translated: CASSPRRVIENEKLFF.

The chain couples TRBV4-1 to TRBJ2-7, with TRBD2 matching 12 bases. The germline V gene encodes CDR1 MGHRA and CDR2 YSYEKL. The CDR3 consists of 16 residues. The ends lost 0 bases at V and 2 bases at J; junction bases unmatched: 2. CDR3 bases: TGCGCCAGCAGCCAAGATAGGACTAGCGGGGCCTACGAGCAGTACTTC. Amino acid sequence: CASSQDRTSGAYEQYF.

The chain recombines TRBV27 with TRBJ2-7; 12 positions match TRBD1. Germline CDR1 reads MNHEY; CDR2 reads SMNVEV (reference sequence). Trimming at V came to 6 bases and at J to 5 bases, leaving 11 bases not matched to a gene. The CDR3 consists of 16 residues. The CDR3 protein is CASSGGDRGRGDEQYF. CDR3 bases: TGTGCCAGCAGCGGAGGGGACAGGGGGCGCGGGGACGAGCAGTACTTC.

The V gene is TRBV5-1, the J gene TRBJ2-7; TRBD1 aligns across 8 bases. Germline V gene lookup returns CDR1 SGHRS and CDR2 YFSETQ. The CDR3 covers 15 residues. V lost 3 bases, J lost 6 bases, and 11 bases stayed unmatched. As DNA, the CDR3 is TGCGCCAGCAGCTGGGGCGCGGACAGGGCCTCCGAGCAGTACTTC. Translated, it gives CASSWGADRASEQYF.

This chain connects TRBV15 to TRBJ1-2, with 9 positions matching TRBD1. Germline loops: CDR1 LNHNV, CDR2 YYDKDF (reference sequence). This CDR3 is 16 amino acids long. Germline trimming cut 0 bases from V and 6 bases from J; bases unmatched to any gene: 8. The CDR3 DNA follows: TGTGCCACCAGCAGAGATCGGGGAACAGGGGGCAATGGCTACACCTTC. As protein: CATSRDRGTGGNGYTF.

This chain joins TRBV15 and TRBJ2-3; TRBD1 is a possible D gene (5 bases). Trimming stripped 7 bases from V and 0 bases from J, with 11 bases between. The germline CDR1 and CDR2 sequences are LNHNV and YYDKDF (reference sequence). The CDR3 totals 14 residues. The DNA of the CDR3 is TGTGCCACCAATTCAGGGTTTAGCACAGATACGCAGTATTTT. Amino acid sequence: CATNSGFSTDTQYF.

This clone was recorded a few times. The V call is TRBV7-2, the J call TRBJ2-5; TRBD2 aligns across 8 bases. The CDR3 sequence is 16 residues long. With V trimmed by 2 bases and J by 4 bases, 9 bases remained unmatched. CDR1 is SGHTA and CDR2 is FQGNSA in the germline V gene. The CDR3 loop reads CASSLTNGGARETQYF. In nucleotides, the CDR3 is TGTGCCAGCAGCTTAACCAACGGGGGGGCGAGAGAGACCCAGTACTTC.

This clone has more than one count but fewer than ten. The rearrangement joins TRBV15 to TRBJ2-7, with D possibly matching TRBD2 (5 bases). Germline CDR1 is LNHNV and CDR2 is YYDKDF (reference sequence). The CDR3 spans 14 residues. V lost 5 bases, J lost 0 bases, and 11 bases lay in between. CDR3 bases: TGTGCCACCAGCGATGGGAGCCCCTCCTACGAGCAGTACTTC. It specifies CATSDGSPSYEQYF. Based on the CDR3 plus reference TRBV15 and TRBJ2-7, the full variable domain is DAMVIQNPRYQVTQFGKPVTLSCSQTLNHNVMYWYQQKSSQAPKLLFHYYDKDFNNEADTPDNFQSRRPNTSFCFLDIRSPGLGDTAMYLCATSDGSPSYEQYFGPGTRLTVT.

The chain employs TRBV2 and TRBJ1-2, with TRBD1 matching over 10 bases. Germline V gene lookup returns CDR1 SNHLY and CDR2 FYNNEI. CDR3 length: 15 amino acids. V lost 5 bases, J lost 2 bases, and 5 bases stayed unmatched. The CDR3 reads CASSPATGGNYGYTF. CDR3 nucleotides: TGTGCCAGCAGTCCCGCGACAGGGGGCAACTATGGCTACACCTTC.

The chain joins TRBV2 to TRBJ1-2; a possible D gene is TRBD1 (6 bases). The CDR3 spans 16 residues. Per germline, CDR1 SNHLY and CDR2 FYNNEI. Trimming took off 0 bases at V and 13 bases at J, with 24 bases between the two ends. CDR3 residues: CASSEARGPGVFILTF. CDR3 bases: TGTGCCAGCAGTGAAGCGCGGGGGCCGGGGGTCTTCATTCTCACCTTC.

The rearrangement links TRBV27 to TRBJ1-5; D remains ambiguous. Germline values: CDR1 MNHEY, CDR2 SMNVEV (reference sequence). The CDR3 is 13 residues long. Trimming shortened V by 2 bases and J by 6 bases, and 8 bases separated the two germline ends. CDR3 DNA: TGTGCCAGCAGTTTAGGTTCCGGTCAGCCCCAGCATTTT. Its protein is CASSLGSGQPQHF.